Presented here are 16 T cell receptor beta chains from one specimen sequenced in a study of beta chain features in type 1 diabetes. Reverse transcribing all isolated RNA meant expressed TCRB transcripts were sequenced. The table came from immunoSEQ multiplex PCR; TCRdb's copy has only in-frame clones and leaves some out. This sample carries under 250,000 clones, around a quarter of them seen once, and the ten largest clones take under 5%. Sequencing used central memory CD4+ T cells from blood. Receptor source: a man aged 25 to 45 in good health.

The gene calls are TRBV5-5 and TRBJ2-5, with 10 bases aligning to TRBD2. The CDR3 has 15 amino acids. Trimming removed 1 base from V and 2 bases from J; junction bases left unmatched: 2. The germline CDR1 and CDR2 sequences are SGHKS and YYEKEE (reference sequence). The CDR3 DNA reads as TGTGCCAGCAGCTTGACTAGCGGGGTTCAAGAGACCCAGTACTTC. It translates to CASSLTSGVQETQYF.

This clone was seen many times. The V gene is TRBV25-1, the J gene TRBJ2-5; TRBD1 matches at 8 bases. There are 15 residues in the CDR3. J lost 1 base, V lost 2 bases, and 3 bases had no gene match. CDR1 and CDR2 from the germline V gene are MGHDK and SYGVNS. The CDR3 protein is CASSELGQGQETQYF. The CDR3 DNA is TGTGCCAGCAGTGAACTCGGACAGGGCCAAGAGACCCAGTACTTC.

This clone was observed a handful of times. The gene calls are TRBV30 and TRBJ2-7; 13 nucleotides match TRBD2. The V and J ends lost 3 bases and 6 bases, in that order; junction bases with no gene match: 11. There are 16 residues in the CDR3. Germline V lookup: CDR1 GTSNPN, CDR2 SVGIG (reference sequence). DNA of the CDR3: TGTGCCTGGAGCCGGACTAGCGGGGGCCCGGGAGGCGAGCAGTACTTC. Translated: CAWSRTSGGPGGEQYF.

This clone was counted only a few times. The chain couples TRBV6-5 to TRBJ2-3; D may be TRBD1 or TRBD2 (5 bases each). From germline, CDR1 is MNHEY and CDR2 SVGAGI. The CDR3 runs to 16 residues. Between the trimmed V and J ends, which lost 2 bases and 1 base, there was a span of 13 bases. The CDR3 spells CASSYRPGLGTDTQYF. The CDR3 DNA is TGTGCCAGCAGTTACCGCCCGGGGCTCGGCACAGATACGCAGTATTTT.

This clone occurred a few times. The chain recombines TRBV6-5 with TRBJ2-1, with D possibly matching TRBD1 (6 bases). CDR1 is MNHEY, CDR2 SVGAGI, per germline. Between the trimmed V and J ends, which lost 6 bases and 1 base, there was a span of 13 bases. The CDR3 sequence is 15 residues long. The CDR3 DNA is TGTGCCAGCAGCCCACAGGGTAATTCCTACAATGAGCAGTTCTTC. Translation gives CASSPQGNSYNEQFF.

The V gene is TRBV2, the J gene TRBJ2-5, with D maybe TRBD2 (5 bases). Trimming left V 6 bases short and J 4 bases short, with 15 bases between. CDR3 length equals 14 residues. The germline V gene encodes CDR1 SNHLY and CDR2 FYNNEI. The CDR3, as DNA: TGTGCCAGCAGCTCTACTAGGGTGGGAGAGACCCAGTACTTC. This sequence encodes CASSSTRVGETQYF.

This clone was counted many times. The CDR3 region has the DNA TGCGCCAGCAGCCTTACTAGCGGGAACTACAATGAGCAGTTCTTC. It translates to CASSLTSGNYNEQFF. The chain recombines TRBV4-3 with TRBJ2-1; 10 positions match TRBD2. The CDR3 consists of 15 residues. The V gene end was trimmed by 4 bases and the J gene end by 3 bases; junction bases not matched to a gene: 3. The V gene's germline CDR1 is LGHNA and CDR2 YSLEER.

As DNA, the CDR3 is TGTGCCAGCAGTATCGGGACAGGGGTGGGAAAGACCCAGTACTTC. Residues: CASSIGTGVGKTQYF. The chain is built from TRBV6-5 and TRBJ2-5, with 10 bases matching TRBD1. J lost 6 bases, V lost 5 bases, and 9 bases had no gene match. Germline CDR1 and CDR2: MNHEY and SVGAGI. CDR3 length equals 15 residues.

This clone has more than one count but fewer than ten. The same CDR3 also results from other DNA sequences found in this sample. This chain links TRBV13 with TRBJ2-2; possible D gene TRBD2, 5 bases. The CDR3 has 13 residues. Trimming took 2 bases from V and 6 from J, leaving 7 bases between them. Germline CDR1 is PRHDT and CDR2 is FYEKMQ (reference sequence). This CDR3 reads CASSLTSPGELFF. CDR3 nucleotides: TGTGCCAGCAGCTTAACTAGTCCCGGGGAGCTGTTTTTT. Variable domain in full (rest from reference TRBV13 and TRBJ2-2): AAGVIQSPRHLIKEKRETATLKCYPIPRHDTVYWYQQGPGQDPQFLISFYEKMQSDKGSIPDRFSAQQFSDYHSELNMSSLELGDSALYFCASSLTSPGELFFGEGSRLTVL.

This chain connects TRBV25-1 to TRBJ2-7; 9 nucleotides align to TRBD1. CDR1 and CDR2 from the germline V gene are MGHDK and SYGVNS. The J segment lost 3 bases and the V segment lost 10 bases, leaving 7 bases of the junction unmatched. The CDR3 consists of 13 residues. The CDR3 here is CATEGDRDYEQYF. As DNA, the CDR3 is TGTGCCACCGAGGGGGACAGGGACTACGAGCAGTACTTC.

This clone was counted only a few times. This sequence joins TRBV6-5 and TRBJ2-5; D gene ambiguous. The germline V and J ends were trimmed by 0 bases and 1 base, with 9 bases remaining between them. In germline, CDR1 is MNHEY, CDR2 SVGAGI. The length of the CDR3 is 15 residues. DNA for the CDR3: TGTGCCAGCAGTTACTCGGGCGTAACCCAAGAGACCCAGTACTTC. Protein sequence: CASSYSGVTQETQYF.

The gene calls are TRBV11-2 and TRBJ2-2; no definite D call. The CDR3 covers 12 residues. V was pared by 5 bases and J by 5 bases, with 6 bases between. Germline V lookup: CDR1 SGHAT, CDR2 FQNNGV. CDR3 sequence (DNA): TGTGCCAGCAGCCTCCTAACCGGGGAGCTGTTTTTT. Translating gives CASSLLTGELFF.

The chain combines TRBV29-1 with TRBJ1-1; a weak D match, TRBD1 (5 bases). V was cut by 6 bases and J by 1 base, with 21 bases left in between. This CDR3 spans 16 amino acids. Germline V gene data show CDR1 as SQVTM and CDR2 as ANQGSEA. CDR3 amino acids: CSVRDPRVVANTEAFF. The DNA for the CDR3 is TGCAGCGTGAGAGACCCCAGGGTAGTAGCGAACACTGAAGCTTTCTTT. Complete variable domain (other parts from reference TRBV29-1 and TRBJ1-1): SAVISQKPSRDICQRGTSLTIQCQVDSQVTMMFWYRQQPGQSLTLIATANQGSEATYESGFVIDKFPISRPNLTFSTLTVSNMSPEDSSIYLCSVRDPRVVANTEAFFGQGTRLTVV.

The gene calls are TRBV28 and TRBJ1-2, with 7 bases that match TRBD1. J gave up 2 bases and V 4 bases, and 1 base lay outside the gene matches. The CDR3 is 13 residues long. In germline, CDR1 is MDHEN, CDR2 SYDVKM. CDR3 protein: CASSSRGNYGYTF. CDR3 DNA: TGTGCCAGCAGTTCCAGGGGGAACTATGGCTACACCTTC.

The V and J genes are TRBV5-4 and TRBJ2-1; D call uncertain. CDR3 length equals 14 residues. V lost 3 bases to trimming and J lost 0 bases, with 7 bases between them. Germline lookup yields CDR1 SGHNT and CDR2 YYREEE (reference sequence). CDR3 in amino acids: CASSSQSSYNEQFF. The DNA of the CDR3 is TGTGCCAGCAGCTCTCAGAGCTCCTACAATGAGCAGTTCTTC.

As regards this clone: A much more abundant neighbour one base away suggests this may be a read error. Different DNA sequences within this sample yield the same CDR3. In nucleotides, the CDR3 is TGTGCCTGGAGTGTAAGGGGGAACACTGAAGCTTTCTTT. Translating gives CAWSVRGNTEAFF. The rearrangement links TRBV30 to TRBJ1-1; TRBD1 is a possible D gene (5 bases). The V and J ends lost 0 bases and 1 base respectively, with 6 bases between them. The CDR3 covers 13 residues. Per germline, CDR1 GTSNPN and CDR2 SVGIG (reference sequence).